This TCR beta chain is from a study of T cell clones after liver transplantation. Study details: TCRbeta sequencing after a pre-transplant mixed lymphocyte reaction identified graft-donor-reactive clones, later tracked in post-transplant blood. Blood was drawn pre-transplant, before withdrawal, and after full or failed withdrawal.

Notes on this clone: The antigen remains unidentified.

The CDR3 has 13 amino acids. Germline V gene data show CDR1 as SGHRS and CDR2 as YFSETQ. The V end lost 3 bases, the J end lost 1 base, and 7 bases lay between the germline ends. Notes on the study in general: Migration into the graft, not deletion, may explain lost graft donor-reactive T cells.

TCRdb's copy holds only in-frame clones and misses some; the assay was immunoSEQ multiplex PCR. Here the sample spans approximately 75,000 clones, approximately 80% being singletons. This TCR was recovered from a human patient who received a liver transplant. A share of the T cells may be of graft donor origin. The V call is TRBV5-1, the J call TRBJ1-1; D is undetermined. The material sequenced was CD4+ T cells from blood, taken 12 months after liver transplant. CDR3: CASSWTRNTEAFF. The CDR3 DNA sequence: TGCGCCAGCAGCTGGACCCGGAACACTGAAGCTTTCTTT.